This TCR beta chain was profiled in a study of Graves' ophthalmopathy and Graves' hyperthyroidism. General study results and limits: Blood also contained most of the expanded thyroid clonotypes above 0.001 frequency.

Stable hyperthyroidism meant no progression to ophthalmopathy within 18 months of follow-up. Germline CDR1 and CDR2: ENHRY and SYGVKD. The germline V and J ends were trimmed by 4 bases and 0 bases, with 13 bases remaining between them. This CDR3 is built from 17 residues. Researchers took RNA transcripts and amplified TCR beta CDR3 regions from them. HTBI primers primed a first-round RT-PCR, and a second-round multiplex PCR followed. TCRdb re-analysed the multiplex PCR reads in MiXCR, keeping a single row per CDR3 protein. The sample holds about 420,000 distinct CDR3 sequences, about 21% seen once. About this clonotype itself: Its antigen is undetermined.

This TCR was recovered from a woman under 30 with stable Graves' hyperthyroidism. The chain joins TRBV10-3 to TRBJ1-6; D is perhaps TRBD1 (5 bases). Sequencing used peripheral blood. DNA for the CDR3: TGTGCCATCAGTGTTGGGACCGGGGGCTCCTATAATTCACCCCTCCACTTT. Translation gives CAISVGTGGSYNSPLHF.